Listed here are 7 T cell receptor beta chains from one sample, sequenced in a study of T cell responses to AZD1222 COVID-19 vaccine. Sequenced by immunoSEQ multiplex PCR; TCRdb stores in-frame clones only, minus some. The sample has about 140,000 clones, around 90% seen once. The starting material was peripheral blood, obtained 28 days after the second AZD1222 dose. All receptors come from an adult who received the AZD1222 COVID-19 vaccine.

The chain has TRBV11-2 and TRBJ2-1, with 11 bases that match TRBD1. Germline lookup yields CDR1 SGHAT and CDR2 FQNNGV. The CDR3 covers 14 residues. V was clipped by 7 bases and J by 7 bases; unmatched bases: 6. CDR3 sequence: CASIAGTGGNEQFF. Written as DNA, the CDR3 is TGTGCCAGCATTGCCGGGACAGGGGGAAATGAGCAGTTCTTC.

The chain is built from TRBV27 and TRBJ2-5; D uncertain. The germline V and J ends were trimmed by 4 bases and 2 bases, with 5 bases remaining between them. The CDR3 runs 12 residues. Germline CDR1 is MNHEY and CDR2 is SMNVEV (reference sequence). The CDR3 here is CASSSSQETQYF. In DNA, the CDR3 is TGTGCCAGCAGTTCGAGTCAAGAGACCCAGTACTTC.

This rearrangement joins TRBV7-9 to TRBJ1-2; possible D gene TRBD1, 6 bases. Germline-derived CDR1 and CDR2 are SEHNR and FQNEAQ (reference sequence). The CDR3 runs to 18 residues. Trimming stripped 1 base from V and 1 base from J, with 19 bases between. CDR3 nucleotide sequence: TGTGCCAGCAGCTTAGGGGGGCAGGCTACACCTTTTAACTATGGCTACACCTTC. Residues: CASSLGGQATPFNYGYTF. The full variable domain, with the rest looked up from reference TRBV7-9 and TRBJ1-2, is DTGVSQNPRHKITKRGQNVTFRCDPISEHNRLYWYRQTLGQGPEFLTYFQNEAQLEKSRLLSDRFSAERPKGSFSTLEIQRTEQGDSAMYLCASSLGGQATPFNYGYTFGSGTRLTVV.

CDR3 amino acids: CASSFAGGLNTEAFF. The CDR3 DNA follows: TGTGCCAGCAGTTTTGCAGGAGGGTTGAACACTGAAGCTTTCTTT. V gene TRBV27 combines with J gene TRBJ1-1; no reliable D call. From germline, CDR1 is MNHEY and CDR2 SMNVEV (reference sequence). The CDR3 loop spans 15 amino acids. Trimming took 3 bases from V and 0 from J, leaving 11 bases between them.

The V and J genes are TRBV7-2 and TRBJ1-2; no clear D gene. The CDR3 sequence is 14 residues long. With 4 bases removed from V and 7 bases from J, the gap between germline ends came to 16 bases. CDR1 is SGHTA, CDR2 FQGNSA, per germline. The CDR3 DNA sequence: TGTGCCAGCAGCTCCCATCCCTCCTCGGGTGGCTACACCTTC. Its protein product is CASSSHPSSGGYTF.

The chain carries TRBV7-9 and TRBJ1-3; D remains ambiguous. The CDR3 is 15 amino acids. V lost 5 bases, J lost 0 bases, and 11 bases lay in between. Germline lookup yields CDR1 SEHNR and CDR2 FQNEAQ (reference sequence). In DNA form, the CDR3 reads TGTGCCAGCAGCCGCCTTCGTCCCTCTGGAAACACCATATATTTT. It is translated as CASSRLRPSGNTIYF.

This clone occurred once. The chain has TRBV7-8 and TRBJ2-5; perhaps TRBD2 as D (7 bases). Germline CDR1 SGHVS, CDR2 FQNEAQ. The CDR3 totals 15 residues. Trimming shortened V by 1 base and J by 5 bases, and 14 bases separated the two germline ends. CDR3 sequence (DNA): TGTGCCAGCAGCTTAGATTCAGGGGAGGGGGAGACCCAGTACTTC. Protein product: CASSLDSGEGETQYF.